Listed below are T cell receptor beta chains from one sample, sequenced in a study of T cells in Graves' hyperthyroidism and ophthalmopathy. Each CDR3 protein is one row after TCRdb ran MiXCR on the multiplex PCR reads. The top ten clones hold 10% of a sample with some 740,000 distinct CDR3 sequences, around 15% of them seen once. Sequencing input: blood. All receptors derive from a woman aged 18-29 years with Graves' hyperthyroidism. The CDR3 runs from the conserved cysteine through the conserved F or W. D genes are given only for firm matches. A row's size may be missing; if present it is once, few, many or a size class.

size	J	D	V	CDR3	DNA
few	TRBJ1-5	TRBD1	TRBV9	CASSVGTGGDQPQHF	TGTGCCAGCAGCGTAGGGACAGGGGGAGATCAGCCCCAGCATTTT
few	TRBJ1-6	-	TRBV5-1	CASSRTPVHQPRAGNSPLHF	TGCGCCAGCAGCCGAACTCCGGTGCACCAACCCAGGGCCGGCAATTCACCCCTCCACTTT
many	TRBJ2-3	TRBD2	TRBV6-5	CASSYRGSADTQYF	TGTGCCAGCAGTTACCGCGGGAGCGCAGATACGCAGTATTTT
-	TRBJ2-7	TRBD1	TRBV30	CAWRDRLYEQYF	TGTGCCTGGCGGGACAGGCTATACGAGCAGTACTTC
many	TRBJ1-5	-	TRBV24-1	CATSDGGRGQYQPQHF	TGTGCCACCAGTGATGGGGGCAGGGGCCAATATCAGCCCCAGCATTTT
-	TRBJ1-1	TRBD1	TRBV12-3/TRBV12-4	CASSPGQGPYTEAFF	TGTGCCAGCAGCCCTGGACAGGGGCCGTACACTGAAGCTTTCTTT
-	TRBJ2-7	TRBD2	TRBV6-6	CASSYPGLAGGPSSYEQYF	TGTGCCAGCAGTTACCCGGGACTAGCGGGAGGCCCCAGCTCCTACGAGCAGTACTTC
many	TRBJ1-1	-	TRBV7-9	CASSANLLRAFF	TGTGCCAGCAGCGCGAATTTGTTAAGGGCTTTCTTT
-	TRBJ2-4	-	TRBV19	CASSGRGPTLAKNIQYF	TGTGCCAGTTCTGGTCGCGGGCCGACGCTAGCCAAAAACATTCAGTACTTC
few	TRBJ2-3	TRBD2	TRBV20-1	CSARDAGGPTDTQYF	TGCAGTGCTAGAGACGCGGGAGGGCCGACAGATACGCAGTATTTT
many	TRBJ1-2	-	TRBV28	CASSLLDSYGYTF	TGTGCCAGCAGTTTACTGGACAGCTATGGCTACACCTTC
many	TRBJ2-1	TRBD2	TRBV7-3	CASSVGLGSYNEQFF	TGTGCCAGCAGCGTCGGACTAGGGTCCTACAATGAGCAGTTCTTC
-	TRBJ1-1	TRBD1	TRBV20-1	CSARSRTGEAFF	TGCAGTGCTAGATCGAGGACAGGGGAAGCTTTCTTT
many	TRBJ1-1	TRBD1	TRBV18	CASSPWGTGGPGAEAFF	TGTGCCAGCTCACCGTGGGGGACAGGGGGCCCCGGGGCTGAAGCTTTCTTT
many	TRBJ1-1	-	TRBV19	CASREPGVTNTEAFF	TGTGCCAGTAGGGAACCAGGGGTAACGAACACTGAAGCTTTCTTT
-	TRBJ2-7	-	TRBV27	CASSLQTGRYEQYF	TGTGCCAGCAGTCTACAGACAGGGAGGTACGAGCAGTACTTC
-	TRBJ2-7	-	TRBV7-9	CASSLALDSRYEQYF	TGTGCCAGCAGCTTAGCGCTGGACAGTCGCTACGAGCAGTACTTC
few	TRBJ1-1	TRBD1	TRBV5-4	CASSLIDRVTHTEAFF	TGTGCCAGCAGCTTGATAGACAGGGTCACGCACACTGAAGCTTTCTTT
many	TRBJ1-5	-	TRBV28	CASNRQSSNQPQHF	TGTGCCAGCAACAGACAGAGTAGCAATCAGCCCCAGCATTTT
many	TRBJ2-7	TRBD2	TRBV20-1	CSARGLAGDGTRYEQYF	TGCAGTGCTAGAGGACTAGCGGGAGACGGTACGCGGTACGAGCAGTACTTC
-	TRBJ2-5	-	TRBV29-1	CSALGGTETQYF	TGCAGCGCCCTAGGGGGTACCGAGACCCAGTACTTC
many	TRBJ2-7	TRBD2	TRBV6-1	CASSPGGLAGGFSYEQYF	TGTGCCAGCAGCCCCGGGGGACTAGCGGGAGGCTTCTCCTACGAGCAGTACTTC
many	TRBJ2-3	-	TRBV7-3	CASSQDRYTDTQYF	TGTGCCAGCAGCCAGGACAGATACACAGATACGCAGTATTTT
many	TRBJ2-1	-	TRBV7-2	CASSAVGTAYEQFF	TGTGCCAGCAGCGCGGTTGGGACTGCCTATGAGCAGTTCTTC
many	TRBJ2-5	-	TRBV4-1	CASRRLGGEVSETQYF	TGCGCCAGCAGAAGACTGGGCGGGGAAGTATCAGAGACCCAGTACTTC
many	TRBJ2-7	-	TRBV27	CASSFVKGGVMHVGGSPYEQYF	TGTGCCAGCAGTTTCGTCAAAGGGGGCGTTATGCACGTGGGGGGTAGCCCCTACGAGCAGTACTTC
-	TRBJ1-2	-	TRBV15	CATSREGGDGYGYTF	TGTGCCACCAGCAGAGAGGGGGGGGACGGCTATGGCTACACCTTC
-	TRBJ2-5	-	TRBV24-1	CATSDRGRGGVKTQYF	TGTGCCACCAGTGATCGGGGTCGAGGGGGGGTGAAGACCCAGTACTTC
-	TRBJ2-7	TRBD2	TRBV7-9	CASSISGGGSEQYF	TGTGCCAGCAGCATAAGCGGGGGAGGGTCCGAGCAGTACTTC
-	TRBJ2-5	TRBD2	TRBV18	CASSPLAELQETQYF	TGTGCCAGCTCACCTCTAGCGGAGCTCCAAGAGACCCAGTACTTC
many	TRBJ1-5	-	TRBV6-2/TRBV6-3	CASRQDVAQPQHF	TGTGCCAGCAGACAAGACGTTGCTCAGCCCCAGCATTTT
few	TRBJ2-1	-	TRBV3-1	CASKGTPRGSYNERFF	TGTGCCAGCAAGGGGACGCCTCGGGGCTCCTACAATGAGCGGTTCTTC
many	TRBJ1-1	-	TRBV30	CAWSTGGPAYKAFF	TGTGCCTGGAGTACGGGAGGGCCGGCCTACAAAGCTTTCTTT
-	TRBJ1-2	-	TRBV29-1	CSVDTVSYGYTF	TGCAGCGTTGACACAGTCTCCTATGGCTACACCTTC
-	TRBJ1-2	-	TRBV4-3	CASSQVTSGGYGYTF	TGCGCCAGCAGCCAAGTGACCTCCGGGGGCTATGGCTACACCTTC
many	TRBJ2-1	-	TRBV24-1	CATSDTSSSGEAYNEQFF	TGTGCCACCAGTGATACATCGTCATCTGGCGAAGCCTACAATGAGCAGTTCTTC
-	TRBJ2-1	-	TRBV9	CASSVLSRGYNEQFF	TGTGCCAGCAGCGTTTTGAGCCGGGGCTACAATGAGCAGTTCTTC
many	TRBJ2-3	TRBD2	TRBV4-3	CASSQEGLAADTQYF	TGCGCCAGCAGCCAAGAGGGACTAGCCGCAGATACGCAGTATTTT
-	TRBJ2-1	TRBD2	TRBV20-1	CSARDLYRGLADLSSYNEQFF	TGCAGTGCTAGAGATCTATACAGGGGACTAGCGGACCTAAGCTCCTACAATGAGCAGTTCTTC
many	TRBJ2-1	TRBD1	TRBV24-1	CATSDLGTGGNEQFF	TGTGCCACCAGTGATTTGGGGACAGGGGGCAATGAGCAGTTCTTC
many	TRBJ1-1	-	TRBV2	CASTRTGITEAFF	TGTGCCAGCACCCGAACAGGGATCACTGAAGCTTTCTTT
many	TRBJ1-1	TRBD1	TRBV24-1	CATSDGRYRGTGVNTEAFF	TGTGCCACCAGTGACGGAAGGTACAGGGGAACGGGAGTGAACACTGAAGCTTTCTTT
few	TRBJ1-6	-	TRBV6-6	CASSYRGPELLLNSPLHF	TGTGCCAGCAGTTACCGGGGTCCGGAGCTACTACTAAATTCACCCCTCCACTTT
-	TRBJ2-1	TRBD2	TRBV20-1	CSARGGRDYNEQFF	TGCAGTGCTAGAGGCGGGAGGGACTACAATGAGCAGTTCTTC
many	TRBJ2-7	TRBD1	TRBV6-6	CASSYSQGEREQYF	TGTGCCAGCAGTTACTCCCAGGGGGAAAGAGAGCAGTACTTC
few	TRBJ1-5	-	TRBV25-1	CASSELSMNQPQHF	TGTGCCAGCAGTGAATTATCCATGAATCAGCCCCAGCATTTT
few	TRBJ2-4	TRBD1	TRBV5-1	CASSLNIARQGGIQYF	TGCGCCAGCAGCTTGAATATAGCGAGACAGGGGGGCATTCAGTACTTC
few	TRBJ2-7	-	TRBV20-1	CSAPGLRIGEQYF	TGCAGTGCCCCGGGACTTCGAATCGGCGAGCAGTACTTC
many	TRBJ2-7	TRBD2	TRBV7-2	CASSSPPGGGPPYEQYF	TGTGCCAGCAGCTCCCCTCCCGGGGGGGGCCCCCCCTACGAGCAGTACTTC
-	TRBJ1-2	TRBD1	TRBV27	CASSHGAGGDTYDYTF	TGTGCCAGCAGCCATGGGGCAGGGGGGGACACCTATGACTACACCTTC
-	TRBJ2-1	-	TRBV6-2/TRBV6-3	CASSHAGHQFF	TGTGCCAGCAGTCACGCGGGACATCAGTTCTTC
many	TRBJ1-2	TRBD1	TRBV10-3	CAISETPRGDSNGYTF	TGTGCCATCAGTGAGACTCCCCGAGGGGACAGCAATGGCTACACCTTC
few	TRBJ2-1	TRBD2	TRBV7-7	CASSLGLFVAGGPRNEQFF	TGTGCTAGCAGCTTAGGCCTCTTTGTGGCGGGAGGGCCACGGAATGAGCAGTTCTTC
-	TRBJ2-3	TRBD2	TRBV7-9	CASSPGASGGRASDTQYF	TGTGCCAGCAGCCCTGGAGCTAGCGGGGGCCGCGCCTCAGATACGCAGTATTTT
many	TRBJ1-1	TRBD1	TRBV2	CASHTGTVGLNTEAFF	TGTGCCAGCCATACCGGGACAGTTGGACTGAACACTGAAGCTTTCTTT
many	TRBJ2-3	-	TRBV12-3/TRBV12-4	CASSSELGSTDTQYF	TGTGCCAGCAGTTCAGAGCTGGGAAGCACAGATACGCAGTATTTT
few	TRBJ1-2	-	TRBV2	CASAEDPDSYGYTF	TGTGCCAGCGCGGAAGATCCGGACAGCTACGGCTACACCTTC
-	TRBJ1-5	-	TRBV30	CAWTEGRSRPQHF	TGTGCCTGGACCGAGGGACGCTCCCGGCCCCAGCATTTT